Given below is one T cell receptor beta chain in context. Its target is unknown. With 60 Vbeta and 13 Jbeta primers, the PCR was carried out. The assay was immunoSEQ multiplex PCR, and TCRdb's table has in-frame clones only and misses some. This table has 80,000 or so clones, 60% to 75% appearing once. The V and J ends lost 5 bases and 6 bases, in that order; junction bases with no gene match: 5. The CDR3 contains 14 residues. The germline V gene has CDR1 LGHNA and CDR2 YSLEER. These data are taken from a study of cytomegalovirus exposure and HLA in healthy donors. Broader study findings: Cytomegalovirus status was reportedly diagnosed by the classifier with high specificity and sensitivity.

Sequencing was done on a sample of PBMCs. The TCR originated in a woman between 40 and 50 years old in good health and CMV-seropositive. The chain links TRBV4-3 to TRBJ1-2, with 11 bases fitting TRBD1. CDR3 DNA: TGCGCCAGCAGCGCGGGACAGGGGGGAGATGGCTACACCTTC. Its translation: CASSAGQGGDGYTF.